This T cell receptor (beta chain) was sequenced in a study of T cell responses to AZD1222 COVID-19 vaccine. Measured with immunoSEQ multiplex PCR; TCRdb has only the in-frame clones, and not every one. The table has 150,000 to 200,000 clones, approximately 89% seen once. This clone came up once. The CDR3 is made up of 13 amino acids. Germline CDR1 LNHDA, CDR2 SQIVND (reference sequence). Trimming removed 6 bases from V and 5 bases from J; junction bases left unmatched: 5. Sequencing was performed on peripheral blood, taken on day 0 of AZD1222 vaccination. The chain links TRBV19 to TRBJ1-2, with TRBD1 matching 8 bases. The receptor was derived from an adult in good health. The CDR3 bases are TGTGCCAGTAGCCGAGGACAGGGATATGGCTACACCTTC. It specifies CASSRGQGYGYTF.